The 4 T cell receptor beta chains presented below share a single source sample, sequenced in a study of blood T cell repertoires in COVID-19. TCRdb's table, derived via immunoSEQ multiplex PCR, lists solely in-frame clones and lacks some. In the table there are over 200,000 clones, 75% to 90% of which are singletons. The specimen sequenced was peripheral blood. The source of these receptors is a man under 40 with COVID-19, enrolled during active disease.

The J gene is TRBJ1-2, the V gene TRBV13; 8 bases agree with TRBD1. The CDR3 loop spans 16 amino acids. V trimming: 4 bases; J trimming: 4 bases; junction bases outside the gene matches: 11. Germline CDR1 PRHDT, CDR2 FYEKMQ (reference sequence). The chain's CDR3 is CASSSRQGFYSYGYTF. The CDR3 DNA is TGTGCCAGCAGCTCAAGACAGGGGTTTTATTCCTATGGCTACACCTTC. The variable domain in full, with the rest retrieved from reference TRBV13 and TRBJ1-2, is AAGVIQSPRHLIKEKRETATLKCYPIPRHDTVYWYQQGPGQDPQFLISFYEKMQSDKGSIPDRFSAQQFSDYHSELNMSSLELGDSALYFCASSSRQGFYSYGYTFGSGTRLTVV.

This clone has only a few counts. CDR3 sequence reads: CASSQEGGWSGEKLFF. The CDR3 DNA reads as TGTGCCAGCAGCCAAGAAGGGGGCTGGAGTGGTGAAAAACTGTTTTTT. The chain couples TRBV4-2 to TRBJ1-4; 7 bases line up with TRBD1. This CDR3 region has 16 residues. Germline CDR1 LGHNA, CDR2 YNFKEQ. V dropped 0 bases and J dropped 7; count of bases not matched to a gene: 8.

The chain has TRBV7-7 and TRBJ2-5, with 7 bases aligning to TRBD1. The CDR3 is made up of 15 amino acids. Germline CDR1 SSHAT, CDR2 FNYEAQ (reference sequence). V was clipped by 6 bases and J by 2 bases; unmatched bases: 9. The CDR3: CASSARQGPQETQYF. As DNA, the CDR3 is TGTGCCAGCAGTGCGAGACAGGGCCCGCAAGAGACCCAGTACTTC.

This clone occurred once. This chain connects TRBV27 to TRBJ2-1; TRBD2 matches 7 bases. Germline CDR1 MNHEY, CDR2 SMNVEV (reference sequence). This CDR3 comprises 15 residues. The V and J ends lost 7 bases and 8 bases, in that order; junction bases with no gene match: 14. CDR3 nucleotides: TGTGCCAGCACCGTTAGCGGGTCTTTTATCGATGAGCAGTTCTTC. Translation gives CASTVSGSFIDEQFF.